This T cell receptor (beta chain) was observed in a study of blood T cell repertoires in COVID-19. Looking at the study overall: The samples span acute and convalescent COVID-19 from the United States, Italy and Spain. Nucleic acid was either cDNA or gDNA, and it came from T cells, B-cell-depleted T cells, or PBMCs.

The CDR3 totals 17 residues. In the original processing: Scientists estimated how many nucleated cells there were by amplifying reference gene primers. The method was immunoSEQ multiplex PCR; TCRdb's version includes in-frame clones alone and lacks a portion of them. That table supplies the V and J calls and clone size; D and trimming were determined from the DNA. The table lists 300,000 to 450,000 clones, 85% of them singletons. Sample: peripheral blood. The genes are TRBV21-1 and TRBJ2-7; whether TRBD1, the table's D call, matches the DNA was not checked. TRBV21-1 is termed a pseudogene. The receptor's source is a woman younger than 30 with acute or convalescent COVID-19. CDR3 coding DNA: TGTGCCAGCAGCAAGAGGACTGAGCGGGACAGGAGCTACGAGCAGTACTTC. As protein: CASSKRTERDRSYEQYF.